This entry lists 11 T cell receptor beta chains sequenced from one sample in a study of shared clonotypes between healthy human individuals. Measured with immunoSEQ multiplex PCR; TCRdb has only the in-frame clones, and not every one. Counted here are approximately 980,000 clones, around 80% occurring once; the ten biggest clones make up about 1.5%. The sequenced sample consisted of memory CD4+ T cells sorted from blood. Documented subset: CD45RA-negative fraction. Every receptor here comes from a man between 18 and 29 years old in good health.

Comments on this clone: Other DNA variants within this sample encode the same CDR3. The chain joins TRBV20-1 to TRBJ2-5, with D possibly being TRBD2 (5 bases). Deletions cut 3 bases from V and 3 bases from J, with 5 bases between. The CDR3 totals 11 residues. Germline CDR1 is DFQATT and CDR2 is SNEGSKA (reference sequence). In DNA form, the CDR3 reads TGCAGTGCTAGCGGGGAAGAGACCCAGTACTTC. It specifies CSASGEETQYF.

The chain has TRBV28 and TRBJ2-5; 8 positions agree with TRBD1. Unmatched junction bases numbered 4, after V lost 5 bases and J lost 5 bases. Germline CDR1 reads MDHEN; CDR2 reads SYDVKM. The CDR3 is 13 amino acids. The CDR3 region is CASSLQGAETQYF. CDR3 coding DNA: TGTGCCAGCAGTCTTCAGGGGGCTGAGACCCAGTACTTC. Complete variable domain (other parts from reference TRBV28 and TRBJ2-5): DVKVTQSSRYLVKRTGEKVFLECVQDMDHENMFWYRQDPGLGLRLIYFSYDVKMKEKGDIPEGYSVSREKKERFSLILESASTNQTSMYLCASSLQGAETQYFGPGTRLLVL.

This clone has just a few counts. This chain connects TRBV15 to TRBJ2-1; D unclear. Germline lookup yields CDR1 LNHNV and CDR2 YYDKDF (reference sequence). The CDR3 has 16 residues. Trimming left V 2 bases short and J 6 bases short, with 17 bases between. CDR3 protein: CATSRRAGLIGNEQFF. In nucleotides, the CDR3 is TGTGCCACCAGCAGACGGGCCGGCCTAATCGGCAATGAGCAGTTCTTC.

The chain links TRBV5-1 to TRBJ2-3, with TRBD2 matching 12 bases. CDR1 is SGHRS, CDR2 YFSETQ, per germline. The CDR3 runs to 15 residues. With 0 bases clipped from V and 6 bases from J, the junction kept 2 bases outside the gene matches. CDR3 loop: CASSLVTSGRDTQYF. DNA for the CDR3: TGCGCCAGCAGCTTGGTCACTAGCGGGAGGGATACGCAGTATTTT.

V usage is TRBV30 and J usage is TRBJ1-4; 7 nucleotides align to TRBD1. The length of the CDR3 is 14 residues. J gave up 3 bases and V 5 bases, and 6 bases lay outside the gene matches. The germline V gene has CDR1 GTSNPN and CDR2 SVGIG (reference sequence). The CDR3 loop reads CAWRTGVPNEKLFF. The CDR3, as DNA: TGTGCCTGGCGTACAGGGGTACCTAATGAAAAACTGTTTTTT.

CDR3: CASSLDRPNQPQHF. In nucleotides, the CDR3 is TGTGCCAGCAGCCTGGACAGGCCCAATCAGCCCCAGCATTTT. The chain joins TRBV28 to TRBJ1-5; 7 bases are shared with TRBD1. CDR3 length: 14 residues. Germline V CDR1 and CDR2: MDHEN, SYDVKM. With V trimmed by 6 bases and J by 3 bases, 5 bases remained unmatched.

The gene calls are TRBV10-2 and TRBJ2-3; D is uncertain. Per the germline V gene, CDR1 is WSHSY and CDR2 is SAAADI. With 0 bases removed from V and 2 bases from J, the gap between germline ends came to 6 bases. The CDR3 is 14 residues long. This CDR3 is CASSESYYTDTQYF. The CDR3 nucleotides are TGCGCCAGCAGTGAGTCATACTACACAGATACGCAGTATTTT.

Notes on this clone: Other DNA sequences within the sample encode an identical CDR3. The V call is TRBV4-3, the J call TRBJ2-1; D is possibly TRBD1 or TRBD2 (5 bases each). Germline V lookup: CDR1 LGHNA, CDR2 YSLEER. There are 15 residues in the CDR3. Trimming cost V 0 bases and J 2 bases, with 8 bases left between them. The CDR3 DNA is TGCGCCAGCAGCCAAGAACCGGGGCCCTACAATGAGCAGTTCTTC. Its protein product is CASSQEPGPYNEQFF.

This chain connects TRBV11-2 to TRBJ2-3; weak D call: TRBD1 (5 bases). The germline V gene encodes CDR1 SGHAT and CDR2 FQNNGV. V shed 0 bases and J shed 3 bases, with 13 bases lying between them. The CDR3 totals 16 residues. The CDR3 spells CASSLDPGLLTDTQYF. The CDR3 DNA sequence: TGTGCCAGCAGCTTAGACCCAGGGTTGTTGACAGATACGCAGTATTTT.

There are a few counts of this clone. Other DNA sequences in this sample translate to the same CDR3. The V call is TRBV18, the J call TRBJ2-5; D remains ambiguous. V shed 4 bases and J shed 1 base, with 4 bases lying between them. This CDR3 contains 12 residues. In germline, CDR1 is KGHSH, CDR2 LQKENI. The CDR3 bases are TGTGCCAGCTCACTCTTCCAAGAGACCCAGTACTTC. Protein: CASSLFQETQYF. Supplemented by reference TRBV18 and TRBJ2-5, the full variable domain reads NAGVMQNPRHLVRRRGQEARLRCSPMKGHSHVYWYRQLPEEGLKFMVYLQKENIIDESGMPKERFSAEFPKEGPSILRIQQVVRGDSAAYFCASSLFQETQYFGPGTRLLVL.

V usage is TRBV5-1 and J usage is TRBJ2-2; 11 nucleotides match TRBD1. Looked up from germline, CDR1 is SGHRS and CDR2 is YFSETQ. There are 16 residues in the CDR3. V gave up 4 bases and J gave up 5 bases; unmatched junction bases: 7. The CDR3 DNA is TGCGCCAGCAGCACCGGACAGGGGGCGCCGACCGGGGAGCTGTTTTTT. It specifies CASSTGQGAPTGELFF.